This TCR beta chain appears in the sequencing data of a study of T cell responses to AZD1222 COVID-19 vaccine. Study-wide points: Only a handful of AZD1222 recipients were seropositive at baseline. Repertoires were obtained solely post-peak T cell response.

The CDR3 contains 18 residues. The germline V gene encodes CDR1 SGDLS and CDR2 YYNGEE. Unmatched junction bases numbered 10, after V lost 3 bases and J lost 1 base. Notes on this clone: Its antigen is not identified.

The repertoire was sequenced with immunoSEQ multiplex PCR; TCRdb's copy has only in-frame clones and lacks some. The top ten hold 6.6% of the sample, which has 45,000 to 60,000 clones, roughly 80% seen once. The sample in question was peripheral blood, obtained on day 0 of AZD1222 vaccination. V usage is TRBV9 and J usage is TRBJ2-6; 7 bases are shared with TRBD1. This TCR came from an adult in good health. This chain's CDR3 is CASSAQGDPKSGANVLTF. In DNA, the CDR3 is TGTGCCAGCAGCGCCCAGGGGGACCCGAAGTCTGGGGCCAACGTCCTGACTTTC.